A selection of T cell receptor beta chains follows, all from one sample in a study of vaccination effects on CD4 cells after COVID-19. For these receptors, no antigen is known. Assay: immunoSEQ multiplex PCR; the TCRdb copy retains only in-frame clones and omits some. This sample yields about 72,000 clones, of which 75% to 85% are seen a single time; 1.2% belongs to the top ten. Here the sequenced sample was CD4+ T cells from PBMCs cultured with HCoV-229E spike peptides, taken after COVID-19 vaccination. These receptors were taken from a human donor who received a COVID-19 vaccine. Each CDR3 is given with its conserved first and last residue. Fields, in order: D gene, J gene, V gene, clone size, CDR3 DNA, CDR3 protein. A D gene is named only where the DNA matches it firmly. Not all rows give a size; the values are once, few, many and, for expanded clones, a class.

d_call: -
j_call: TRBJ2-3
v_call: TRBV5-1
clone_size: -
cdr3_nt: TGCGCCAGCAGCTCCATACCCACAGATACGCAGTATTTT
cdr3_aa: CASSSIPTDTQYF

d_call: -
j_call: TRBJ2-3
v_call: TRBV4-3
clone_size: -
cdr3_nt: TGCGCCAGCAGCCAAGATTTGGGAGATACGCAGTATTTT
cdr3_aa: CASSQDLGDTQYF

d_call: -
j_call: TRBJ2-1
v_call: TRBV7-3
clone_size: few
cdr3_nt: TGTGCCAGCAGCCCAAGAGGACAGCAGTACAATGAGCAGTTCTTC
cdr3_aa: CASSPRGQQYNEQFF

d_call: TRBD2
j_call: TRBJ2-1
v_call: TRBV27
clone_size: -
cdr3_nt: TGTGCCAGCAGTTTGAAGGGTGCTAGCGGGGGGGCCCATGAGCAGTTCTTC
cdr3_aa: CASSLKGASGGAHEQFF

d_call: -
j_call: TRBJ2-1
v_call: TRBV6-2/TRBV6-3
clone_size: -
cdr3_nt: TGTGCCAGCAGTTACTCGCGAGACTACAAAGTTGAGCAGTTCTTC
cdr3_aa: CASSYSRDYKVEQFF

d_call: -
j_call: TRBJ1-6
v_call: TRBV2
clone_size: -
cdr3_nt: TGTGCCAGCAGTGAAGACAGTCGCCATAATTCACCCCTCCACTTT
cdr3_aa: CASSEDSRHNSPLHF

d_call: TRBD2
j_call: TRBJ2-6
v_call: TRBV18
clone_size: -
cdr3_nt: TGTGCCAGCTCACGATCGGATAGCGGGCGGTCCTCTGGGGCCAACGTCCTGACTTTC
cdr3_aa: CASSRSDSGRSSGANVLTF

d_call: -
j_call: TRBJ1-5
v_call: TRBV6-5
clone_size: -
cdr3_nt: TGTGCCAGCAGACCACCGGGGCTGGATCAGCCCCAGCATTTT
cdr3_aa: CASRPPGLDQPQHF

d_call: TRBD1
j_call: TRBJ1-1
v_call: TRBV6-5
clone_size: -
cdr3_nt: TGTGCCAGCTCCCCGCCAGGGGGCTTGACTGAAGCTTTCTTT
cdr3_aa: CASSPPGGLTEAFF

d_call: -
j_call: TRBJ2-4
v_call: TRBV5-4
clone_size: -
cdr3_nt: TGTGCCAGCAGCTTGTCAGGGACCCTAGCCAAAAACATTCAGTACTTC
cdr3_aa: CASSLSGTLAKNIQYF

d_call: TRBD1
j_call: TRBJ2-3
v_call: TRBV7-2
clone_size: -
cdr3_nt: TGTGCCAGCAGCAACGGACAGGGAACGGGCACAGATACGCAGTATTTT
cdr3_aa: CASSNGQGTGTDTQYF

d_call: TRBD2
j_call: TRBJ2-5
v_call: TRBV27
clone_size: few
cdr3_nt: TGTGCCAGCAGGGCAGTAGCGGGGGGGGGAACGTACTTC
cdr3_aa: CASRAVAGGGTYF

d_call: -
j_call: TRBJ1-5
v_call: TRBV19
clone_size: -
cdr3_nt: TGTGCCAGTAGGAAGGCAGTCCTCAATCAGCCCCAGCATTTT
cdr3_aa: CASRKAVLNQPQHF

d_call: TRBD1
j_call: TRBJ1-5
v_call: TRBV5-1
clone_size: -
cdr3_nt: TGCGCCAGCAGCCTCGGGACAGGGTTTAGTCAGCCCCAGCATTTT
cdr3_aa: CASSLGTGFSQPQHF

d_call: -
j_call: TRBJ1-6
v_call: TRBV19
clone_size: once
cdr3_nt: TGTGCCAGTACGATAGGGACAAATTCACCCCTCCACTTT
cdr3_aa: CASTIGTNSPLHF

d_call: -
j_call: TRBJ1-1
v_call: TRBV5-1
clone_size: -
cdr3_nt: TGCGCCAGCAGCTTGGCTGGGGGGCGGGACACTGAAGCTTTCTTT
cdr3_aa: CASSLAGGRDTEAFF

d_call: TRBD1
j_call: TRBJ1-6
v_call: TRBV7-2
clone_size: -
cdr3_nt: TGTGCCAGCAGCCCGTCACGGGACAGCAATTCACCCCTCCACTTT
cdr3_aa: CASSPSRDSNSPLHF

d_call: -
j_call: TRBJ1-1
v_call: TRBV14
clone_size: few
cdr3_nt: TGTGCCAGCAGCCGTCAGGGTTTGAGTGAAGCTTTCTTT
cdr3_aa: CASSRQGLSEAFF

d_call: -
j_call: TRBJ1-2
v_call: TRBV6-5
clone_size: -
cdr3_nt: TGTGCCAGCTCTGTAGCGCCTGAACCCTATGGCTACACCTTC
cdr3_aa: CASSVAPEPYGYTF

d_call: TRBD2
j_call: TRBJ2-1
v_call: TRBV2
clone_size: -
cdr3_nt: TGTGCCAGCCAAGAAGCGGGGGGATCCTACAATGAGCAGTTCTTC
cdr3_aa: CASQEAGGSYNEQFF

d_call: -
j_call: TRBJ1-2
v_call: TRBV3-1/TRBV3-2
clone_size: -
cdr3_nt: TGTGCCAGCAGCCGGCAGACAGCCTATGGCTACACCTTC
cdr3_aa: CASSRQTAYGYTF

d_call: -
j_call: TRBJ1-3
v_call: TRBV29-1
clone_size: -
cdr3_nt: TGCAGCGTTGTTGGGTCCGGAAACACCATATATTTT
cdr3_aa: CSVVGSGNTIYF

d_call: TRBD2
j_call: TRBJ2-1
v_call: TRBV18
clone_size: -
cdr3_nt: TGTGCCAGCTCACTCCAGCGAACTAGCGGGGGGTACAATGAGCAGTTCTTC
cdr3_aa: CASSLQRTSGGYNEQFF

d_call: -
j_call: TRBJ1-4
v_call: TRBV6-5
clone_size: -
cdr3_nt: TGTGCCAGCAGGGAGACAGCAACTAATGAAAAACTGTTTTTT
cdr3_aa: CASRETATNEKLFF

d_call: -
j_call: TRBJ1-1
v_call: TRBV13
clone_size: -
cdr3_nt: TGTGCCAGCAGCTTAAGAGGACAGACTGAAGCTTTCTTT
cdr3_aa: CASSLRGQTEAFF

d_call: -
j_call: TRBJ2-1
v_call: TRBV2
clone_size: -
cdr3_nt: TGTGCCAGCAGTGAGTTCTCGGGACGCACAAAATCGGATTACAATGAGCAGTTCTTC
cdr3_aa: CASSEFSGRTKSDYNEQFF

d_call: -
j_call: TRBJ1-2
v_call: TRBV11-2
clone_size: -
cdr3_nt: TGTGCCAGCAGCTTAGAAGGCGCAGGGTACACCTTC
cdr3_aa: CASSLEGAGYTF

d_call: -
j_call: TRBJ1-5
v_call: TRBV28
clone_size: -
cdr3_nt: TGTGCCAGCAGTTTTCAGCGTAATCAGCCCCAGCATTTT
cdr3_aa: CASSFQRNQPQHF

d_call: -
j_call: TRBJ2-6
v_call: TRBV12-3/TRBV12-4
clone_size: -
cdr3_nt: TGTGCCAGCAGTTTATCTGGGGCCAACGTCCTGACTTTC
cdr3_aa: CASSLSGANVLTF

d_call: -
j_call: TRBJ2-2
v_call: TRBV10-3
clone_size: -
cdr3_nt: TGTGCCATCAGTGAGATGCAGACTGGGGGCGGGGAGCTGTTTTTT
cdr3_aa: CAISEMQTGGGELFF

d_call: -
j_call: TRBJ2-5
v_call: TRBV18
clone_size: -
cdr3_nt: TGTGCCAGCTCACCCGGAGGGGCGGGGGAGACCCAGTACTTC
cdr3_aa: CASSPGGAGETQYF

d_call: -
j_call: TRBJ1-2
v_call: TRBV3-1/TRBV3-2
clone_size: few
cdr3_nt: TGTGCCAGCAGCCGTTCGGCTGCCTATGGCTACACCTTC
cdr3_aa: CASSRSAAYGYTF

d_call: TRBD1
j_call: TRBJ1-1
v_call: TRBV4-2
clone_size: -
cdr3_nt: TGTGCCAGCAGCCCCGGACAGGGGGCGGTTGGTGCTGAAGCTTTCTTT
cdr3_aa: CASSPGQGAVGAEAFF

d_call: TRBD2
j_call: TRBJ2-2
v_call: TRBV10-1
clone_size: -
cdr3_nt: TGCGCCAGCAGTGAGAACCCTAGTATGGCGGGGGATTCCGGGGAGCTGTTTTTT
cdr3_aa: CASSENPSMAGDSGELFF

d_call: -
j_call: TRBJ2-2
v_call: TRBV27
clone_size: -
cdr3_nt: TGTGCCAGCAGTTATGAGGCGGTCGGGGAGCTGTTTTTT
cdr3_aa: CASSYEAVGELFF

d_call: TRBD2
j_call: TRBJ2-5
v_call: TRBV2
clone_size: -
cdr3_nt: TGTGCCAGCAGTGCGGGACTAGCGAACGAGCAGACCCAGTACTTC
cdr3_aa: CASSAGLANEQTQYF

d_call: -
j_call: TRBJ1-5
v_call: TRBV9
clone_size: -
cdr3_nt: TGTGCCAGCAGCGCCCAGGACAGCAATCAGCCCCAGCATTTT
cdr3_aa: CASSAQDSNQPQHF

d_call: TRBD1
j_call: TRBJ1-2
v_call: TRBV29-1
clone_size: -
cdr3_nt: TGCAGCGTTCAAGGACAGGGAGGCTATGGCTACACCTTC
cdr3_aa: CSVQGQGGYGYTF

d_call: -
j_call: TRBJ1-2
v_call: TRBV24-1
clone_size: few
cdr3_nt: TGTGCCACCAGTGATGCATATGGCTACACCTTC
cdr3_aa: CATSDAYGYTF

d_call: TRBD1
j_call: TRBJ2-5
v_call: TRBV6-6
clone_size: -
cdr3_nt: TGTGCCAGCAGTTACTCGAGACAGGGGTGGGAGACCCAGTACTTC
cdr3_aa: CASSYSRQGWETQYF